The text below deals with one TCR beta chain. The antigen is unknown. This sample was taken from a study of T cell responses to AZD1222 COVID-19 vaccine. The table came from immunoSEQ multiplex PCR; TCRdb's copy has only in-frame clones and leaves some out. The sample includes about 81,000 clones, 70% to 90% seen only once; the top ten take around 3.6%. Trimming removed 6 bases from V and 0 bases from J, with 13 bases in between. Germline assignment: CDR1 MNHEY and CDR2 SVGAGI. The CDR3 spans 15 residues. General study results and limits: Donors were largely white British and mainly female; clonal diversity was possibly underestimated.

The source is an adult who received the AZD1222 COVID-19 vaccine. The gene calls are TRBV6-5 and TRBJ2-3, with a weak D call TRBD2 (6 bases). The sample was peripheral blood, taken 28 days after the second AZD1222 dose. The CDR3 DNA reads as TGTGCCAGCAGCCACCGGGACTTAAGCACAGATACGCAGTATTTT. This codes for CASSHRDLSTDTQYF.